Below, one T cell receptor (beta chain) is given with its context. Its antigen is unknown. V was trimmed by 0 bases and J by 2 bases, leaving 2 bases between them. The CDR3 runs to 12 residues. Germline V lookup: CDR1 SQVTM, CDR2 ANQGSEA. This entry is derived from a study of cytomegalovirus exposure and HLA in healthy donors. Study information: Out of 398 genotyped donors, roughly 78% belonged to the Caucasian-associated ancestry cluster. Findings of the study overall: An analysis was carried out at a later point. It showed that HLA-associated TCR beta chains were more clonally expanded than equally common non-associated chains. Several of the most significant clusters appeared, in a later analysis, to be linked to common viral pathogens. Being productive about 90% or about 30% of the time was typical of most TCR beta V segments in an earlier analysis.

The PCR contained 60 Vbeta and 13 Jbeta primers. The repertoire was sequenced with immunoSEQ multiplex PCR; TCRdb's copy has only in-frame clones and lacks some. Its clone listing holds around 52,000 clones. The sample taken for sequencing was PBMCs. V usage is TRBV29-1 and J usage is TRBJ1-5; D is undetermined. The TCR originated in a woman in her forties or fifties in good health and CMV-seropositive. The CDR3 is CSVEDGNQPQHF. The CDR3 DNA reads as TGCAGCGTTGAAGACGGCAATCAGCCCCAGCATTTT.